A single sample gave rise to the 4 T cell receptor beta chains below, sequenced in a study of T cell responses to AZD1222 COVID-19 vaccine. The data were produced by immunoSEQ multiplex PCR, yet TCRdb's version contains in-frame clones alone and is incomplete. The sample gives roughly 250,000 clones, over 85% of which show up once; 0.55% is in the top ten. The sample consisted of peripheral blood, taken on day 0 of AZD1222 vaccination. The receptor set was obtained from an adult in good health.

The chain uses TRBV2 and TRBJ1-2; 9 positions match TRBD1. Germline-derived CDR1 and CDR2 are SNHLY and FYNNEI. The CDR3 loop spans 15 amino acids. V lost 7 bases to trimming and J lost 2 bases; unmatched junction nucleotides: 8. The CDR3 loop reads CASTGGGQGNYGYTF. As DNA, the CDR3 is TGTGCCAGCACCGGAGGGGGACAGGGAAACTATGGCTACACCTTC.

J is TRBJ1-2 and V is TRBV21-1; the listed D gene, TRBD1, was not tested against the DNA. TRBV21-1 is reported as a pseudogene. The CDR3 loop spans 14 amino acids. The CDR3 nucleotides read TGTGCCAGCAGCCCCTGCAGGGCCAACTATGGCTACACCTTC. It is translated as CASSPCRANYGYTF.

The genes are TRBV28 and TRBJ1-2; possibly TRBD1 for D (5 bases). The CDR3 length is 13 residues. Germline V gene sequence: CDR1 MDHEN, CDR2 SYDVKM. Trimming took off 5 bases at V and 4 bases at J, with 11 bases between the two ends. This CDR3 is CASSPGQTYGYTF. DNA for the CDR3: TGTGCCAGCAGTCCCGGACAAACCTATGGCTACACCTTC.

The rearrangement uses TRBV18 and TRBJ1-1; perhaps TRBD1 as D (5 bases). Germline CDR1 reads KGHSH; CDR2 reads LQKENI. The CDR3 contains 12 residues. The ends were cut back, 4 bases at V and 11 bases at J, with 14 bases in the middle. CDR3 amino acids: CASSLGPNWAFF. DNA for the CDR3: TGTGCCAGCTCACTGGGACCGAACTGGGCTTTCTTT.